The 9 T cell receptor beta chains in this list originate from one sample, sequenced in a study of identical twins. TCRdb reprocessed the 5' RACE reads via MiXCR and lists one record per CDR3 protein. The sample gives roughly 1.6 million distinct CDR3 sequences, around 33% of which show up once; 0.25% to 0.3% is in the top ten. Material: cord blood. Source of these receptors: a newborn girl in good health.

This chain joins TRBV21-1 and TRBJ2-1; whether TRBD2, the table's D call, matches the DNA was not checked. TRBV21-1 is given as a pseudogene. This CDR3 has 18 residues. CDR3 sequence: CASSTGTRPLRYYNEQFF. The CDR3 DNA sequence: TGTGCCAGCAGCACTGGGACTAGGCCTCTCCGATACTACAATGAGCAGTTCTTC.

With respect to this clonotype: An end of the junction does not agree with germline; a read error may underlie this. In DNA, the CDR3 is TGTGCCAACAGCTTAGGGCTAGCGAACAATGAGCAGTTCTTC. It translates to CANSLGLANNEQFF. V and J are TRBV11-2 and TRBJ2-1; D perhaps matches TRBD2 (6 bases). CDR3 size: 14 residues. The germline CDR1 and CDR2 sequences are SGHAT and FQNNGV.

This clonotype came up once. The junction departs from the called germline gene at one end, perhaps through a read error. The chain recombines TRBV27 with TRBJ2-3; 9 bases are shared with TRBD2. The CDR3 is 15 residues long. Germline CDR1 MNHEY, CDR2 SMNVEV (reference sequence). The CDR3 sequence: CASSSQRGVSDAQYF. CDR3 in DNA: TGTGCCAGCAGTTCCCAGCGGGGGGTTTCAGATGCGCAGTATTTT.

Here the CDR3 reads CASSQEEGGVNIQYF. CDR3 coding DNA: TGTGCCAGCAGCCAAGAGGAGGGCGGGGTAAACATTCAGTACTTC. The chain combines TRBV4-2 with TRBJ2-4; the D gene is possibly TRBD2 (6 bases). The CDR3 covers 15 residues. The ends were cut back, 0 bases at V and 6 bases at J, with 12 bases in the middle. CDR1 is LGHNA, CDR2 YNFKEQ, per germline.

This clonotype occurred a few times. The chain employs TRBV9 and TRBJ1-2, with D uncertain. CDR1 is SGDLS, CDR2 YYNGEE, per germline. The CDR3 has 15 amino acids. V gave up 0 bases and J gave up 0 bases, with 9 bases separating them. The CDR3 DNA sequence: TGTGCCAGCAGCGTAGCTTCGCCGGCTAACTATGGCTACACCTTC. This encodes CASSVASPANYGYTF.

The rearrangement joins TRBV12-3 or TRBV12-4 to TRBJ2-7; a possible D gene is TRBD1 (6 bases). The CDR3 runs 15 residues. Trimming removed 5 bases from V and 6 bases from J, with 20 bases in between. In nucleotides, the CDR3 is TGTGCCAGCAGTCCAAGTGGCAGGGGCCCACTCGAGCAGTACTTC. Translating it yields CASSPSGRGPLEQYF.

This clonotype was observed many times. The genes are TRBV10-3 and TRBJ1-2; tentative D call: TRBD1 (6 bases). The CDR3 is 13 residues long. With 2 bases removed from V and 6 bases from J, the gap between germline ends came to 10 bases. CDR1 is ENHRY and CDR2 is SYGVKD in the germline V gene. The CDR3 sequence: CAISETGSDGYTF. DNA of the CDR3: TGTGCCATCAGTGAGACAGGGAGTGATGGCTACACCTTC.

This clonotype was recorded at least ten times. This could be a read error, since a much larger clone is one nucleotide away. This sequence joins TRBV27 and TRBJ1-2; 10 bases match TRBD1. Germline-derived CDR1 and CDR2 are MNHEY and SMNVEV (reference sequence). The V and J ends lost 3 bases and 6 bases, in that order; junction bases with no gene match: 1. This CDR3 has 13 residues. CDR3 region: CASSLTGGHGYTF. Here the CDR3 DNA reads TGTGCCAGCAGTTTGACAGGGGGCCATGGCTACACCTTC.

The genes are TRBV20-1 and TRBJ1-2; TRBD1 matches at 7 bases. The CDR3 totals 14 residues. Germline CDR1 reads DFQATT; CDR2 reads SNEGSKA (reference sequence). V lost 5 bases to trimming and J lost 2 bases; unmatched junction nucleotides: 8. Written as DNA, the CDR3 is TGCAGTGCTTCTAAGGACAGGCGCAACTATGGCTACACCTTC. The encoded protein is CSASKDRRNYGYTF.